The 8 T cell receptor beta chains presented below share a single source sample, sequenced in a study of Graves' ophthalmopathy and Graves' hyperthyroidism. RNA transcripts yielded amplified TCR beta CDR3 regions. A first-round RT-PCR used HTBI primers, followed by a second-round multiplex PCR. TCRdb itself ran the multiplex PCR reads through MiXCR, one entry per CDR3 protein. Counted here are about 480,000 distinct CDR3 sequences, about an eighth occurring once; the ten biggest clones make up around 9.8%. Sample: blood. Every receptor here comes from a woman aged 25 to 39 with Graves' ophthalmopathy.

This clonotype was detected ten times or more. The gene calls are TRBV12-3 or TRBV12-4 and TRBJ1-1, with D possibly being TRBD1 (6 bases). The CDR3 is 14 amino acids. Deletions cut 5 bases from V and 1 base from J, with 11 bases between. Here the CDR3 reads CASSARDTNTEAFF. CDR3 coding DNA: TGTGCCAGCAGTGCCCGGGACACGAACACTGAAGCTTTCTTT.

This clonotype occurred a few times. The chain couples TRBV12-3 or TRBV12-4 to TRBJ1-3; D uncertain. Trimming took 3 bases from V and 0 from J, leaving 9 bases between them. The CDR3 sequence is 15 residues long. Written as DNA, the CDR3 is TGTGCCAGCAGTTTTATGGGGAACTCTGGAAACACCATATATTTT. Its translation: CASSFMGNSGNTIYF.

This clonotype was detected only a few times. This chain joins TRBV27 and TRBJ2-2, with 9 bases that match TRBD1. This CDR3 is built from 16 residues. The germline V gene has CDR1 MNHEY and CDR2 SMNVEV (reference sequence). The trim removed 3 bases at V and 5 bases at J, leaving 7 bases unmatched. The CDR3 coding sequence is TGTGCCAGCAGTTTTGCCGGGACAGGGTTAACCGGGGAGCTGTTTTTT. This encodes CASSFAGTGLTGELFF.

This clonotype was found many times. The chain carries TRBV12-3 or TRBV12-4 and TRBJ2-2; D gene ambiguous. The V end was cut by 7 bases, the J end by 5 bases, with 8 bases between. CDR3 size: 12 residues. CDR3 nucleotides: TGTGCCAGCACTTCTATGACCGGGGAGCTGTTTTTT. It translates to CASTSMTGELFF.

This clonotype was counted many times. As DNA, the CDR3 is TGTGCCAGCCCTAAGGGGGCAATGAACACTGAAGCTTTCTTT. Its translation: CASPKGAMNTEAFF. The gene calls are TRBV6-1 and TRBJ1-1; 7 nucleotides agree with TRBD1. The length of the CDR3 is 14 residues. Germline CDR1 is MNHNS and CDR2 is SASEGT. Losses at the gene ends were 8 bases for V and 0 bases for J; bases not matched to a gene: 6.

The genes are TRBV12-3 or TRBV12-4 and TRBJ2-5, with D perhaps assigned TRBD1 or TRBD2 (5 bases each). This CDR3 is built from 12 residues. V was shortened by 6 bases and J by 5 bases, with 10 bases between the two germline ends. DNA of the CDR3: TGTGCCAGCAGGGGGACCGGGGAGACCCAGTACTTC. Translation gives CASRGTGETQYF.

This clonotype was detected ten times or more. This CDR3 reads CASSVTLAGPQETQYF. The CDR3, as DNA: TGTGCCAGCAGCGTGACGCTAGCGGGACCCCAAGAGACCCAGTACTTC. This chain joins TRBV9 and TRBJ2-5, with 9 bases matching TRBD2. The CDR3 extends over 16 amino acids. Germline loops: CDR1 SGDLS, CDR2 YYNGEE. Trimming took 2 bases from V and 1 from J; bases not matched to a gene: 6.

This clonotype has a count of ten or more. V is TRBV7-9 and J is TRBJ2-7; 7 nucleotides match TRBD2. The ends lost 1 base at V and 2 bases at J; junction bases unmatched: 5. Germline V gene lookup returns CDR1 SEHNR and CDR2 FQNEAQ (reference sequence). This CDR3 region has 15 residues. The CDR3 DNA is TGTGCCAGCAGCTTAGGGTCTAGCGGCCCCTACGAGCAGTACTTC. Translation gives CASSLGSSGPYEQYF.